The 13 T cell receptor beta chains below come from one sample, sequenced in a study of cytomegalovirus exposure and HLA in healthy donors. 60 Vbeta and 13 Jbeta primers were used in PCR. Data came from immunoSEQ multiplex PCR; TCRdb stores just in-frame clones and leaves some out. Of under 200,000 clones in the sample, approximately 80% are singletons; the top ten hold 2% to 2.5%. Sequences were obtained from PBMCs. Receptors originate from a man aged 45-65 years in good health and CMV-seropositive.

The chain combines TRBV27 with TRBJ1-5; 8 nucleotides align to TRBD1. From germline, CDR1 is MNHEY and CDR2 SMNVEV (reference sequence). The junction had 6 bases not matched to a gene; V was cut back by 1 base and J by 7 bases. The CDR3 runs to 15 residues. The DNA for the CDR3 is TGTGCCAGCAGTTTATTCCTGGACAGGGTCCAGCCCCAGCATTTT. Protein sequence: CASSLFLDRVQPQHF.

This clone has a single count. CDR3 nucleotides: TGTGCCAGCACTCGGACAGCCATGAACACTGAAGCTTTCTTT. Encoded protein: CASTRTAMNTEAFF. The chain employs TRBV2 and TRBJ1-1, with D perhaps TRBD1 (6 bases). CDR1 SNHLY and CDR2 FYNNEI come from the germline V gene. V was pared by 7 bases and J by 0 bases, with 12 bases between. This CDR3 region has 14 residues.

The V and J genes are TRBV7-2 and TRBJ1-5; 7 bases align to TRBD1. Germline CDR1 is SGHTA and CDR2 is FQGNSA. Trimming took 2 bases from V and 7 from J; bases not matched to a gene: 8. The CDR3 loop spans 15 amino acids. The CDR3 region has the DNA TGTGCCAGCAGCTTAACTACAGGGGTCGTCCAGCCCCAGCATTTT. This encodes CASSLTTGVVQPQHF.

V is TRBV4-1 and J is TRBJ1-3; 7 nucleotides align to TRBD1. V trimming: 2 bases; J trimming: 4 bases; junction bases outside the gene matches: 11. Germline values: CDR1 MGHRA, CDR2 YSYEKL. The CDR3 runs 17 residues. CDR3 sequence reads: CASSQQEGQLSGNTIYF. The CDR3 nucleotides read TGCGCCAGCAGCCAACAGGAGGGACAGCTCTCCGGAAACACCATATATTTT.

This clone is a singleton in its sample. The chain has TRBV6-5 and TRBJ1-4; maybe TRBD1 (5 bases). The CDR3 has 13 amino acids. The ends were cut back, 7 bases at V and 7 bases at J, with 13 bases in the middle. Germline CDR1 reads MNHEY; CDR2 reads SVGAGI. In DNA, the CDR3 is TGTGCCAGCAAGGACACTGGAGTTGAAAAACTGTTTTTT. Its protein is CASKDTGVEKLFF.

In DNA form, the CDR3 reads TGTGCCAGCAGTACCGAGGACAGCGGTTCACCCCTCCACTTT. This codes for CASSTEDSGSPLHF. The chain combines TRBV6-5 with TRBJ1-6, with a tentative D call TRBD1 (6 bases). There are 14 residues in the CDR3. The V and J ends lost 5 bases and 9 bases respectively, with 14 bases between them. CDR1 is MNHEY, CDR2 SVGAGI, per germline.

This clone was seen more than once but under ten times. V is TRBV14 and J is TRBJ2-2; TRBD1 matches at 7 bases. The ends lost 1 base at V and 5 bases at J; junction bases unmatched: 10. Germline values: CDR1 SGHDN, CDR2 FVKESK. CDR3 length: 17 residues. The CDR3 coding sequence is TGTGCCAGCAGCCAAGTCCCTGACAGGGTGGAGACCGGGGAGCTGTTTTTT. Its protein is CASSQVPDRVETGELFF.

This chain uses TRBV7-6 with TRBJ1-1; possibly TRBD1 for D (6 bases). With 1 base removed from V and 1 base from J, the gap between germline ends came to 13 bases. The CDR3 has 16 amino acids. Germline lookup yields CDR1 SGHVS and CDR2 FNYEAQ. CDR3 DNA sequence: TGTGCCAGCAGCTTAGGTTGGGGGCAGGCGAACACTGAAGCTTTCTTT. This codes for CASSLGWGQANTEAFF.

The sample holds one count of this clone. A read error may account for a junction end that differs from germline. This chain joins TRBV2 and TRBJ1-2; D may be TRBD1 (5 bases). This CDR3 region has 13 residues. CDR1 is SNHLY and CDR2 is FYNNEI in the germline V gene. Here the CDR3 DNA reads TGTGCCAGCAGTGAGGGGGGAAATAGAGAGCCTGACTTC. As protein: CASSEGGNREPDF.

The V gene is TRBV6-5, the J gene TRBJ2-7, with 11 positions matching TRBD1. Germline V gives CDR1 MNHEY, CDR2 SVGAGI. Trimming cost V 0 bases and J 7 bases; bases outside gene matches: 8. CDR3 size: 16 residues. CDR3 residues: CASSYSPGQGVGEQYF. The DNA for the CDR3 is TGTGCCAGCAGTTACTCCCCGGGACAGGGGGTGGGTGAGCAGTACTTC.

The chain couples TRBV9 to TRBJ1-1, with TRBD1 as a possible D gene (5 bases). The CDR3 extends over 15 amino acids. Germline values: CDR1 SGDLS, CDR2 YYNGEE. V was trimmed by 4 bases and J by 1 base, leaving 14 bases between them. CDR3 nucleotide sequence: TGTGCCAGCAGCCCGTGGGGGGTTGGGAACACTGAAGCTTTCTTT. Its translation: CASSPWGVGNTEAFF. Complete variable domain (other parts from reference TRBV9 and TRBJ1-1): DSGVTQTPKHLITATGQRVTLRCSPRSGDLSVYWYQQSLDQGLQFLIQYYNGEERAKGNILERFSAQQFPDLHSELNLSSLELGDSALYFCASSPWGVGNTEAFFGQGTRLTVV.

CDR3 DNA: TGTGCCAGCAGGACCCTACTAGCGGGGGTCGGGGAGACCCAGTACTTC. Residues: CASRTLLAGVGETQYF. The chain employs TRBV2 and TRBJ2-5, with 11 bases lining up with TRBD2. The CDR3 loop spans 16 amino acids. Germline CDR1 SNHLY, CDR2 FYNNEI. J was trimmed by 5 bases and V by 6 bases; bases with no gene match: 11. Full variable domain (rest looked up from reference TRBV2 and TRBJ2-5): EPEVTQTPSHQVTQMGQEVILRCVPISNHLYFYWYRQILGQKVEFLVSFYNNEISEKSEIFDDQFSVERPDGSNFTLKIRSTKLEDSAMYFCASRTLLAGVGETQYFGPGTRLLVL.

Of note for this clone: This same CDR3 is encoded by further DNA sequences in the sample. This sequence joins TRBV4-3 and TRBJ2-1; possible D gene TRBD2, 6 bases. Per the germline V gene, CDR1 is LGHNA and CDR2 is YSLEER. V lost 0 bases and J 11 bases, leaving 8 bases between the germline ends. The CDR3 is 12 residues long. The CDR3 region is CASSQDGGKQFF. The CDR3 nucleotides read TGCGCCAGCAGCCAAGATGGGGGGAAGCAGTTCTTC.